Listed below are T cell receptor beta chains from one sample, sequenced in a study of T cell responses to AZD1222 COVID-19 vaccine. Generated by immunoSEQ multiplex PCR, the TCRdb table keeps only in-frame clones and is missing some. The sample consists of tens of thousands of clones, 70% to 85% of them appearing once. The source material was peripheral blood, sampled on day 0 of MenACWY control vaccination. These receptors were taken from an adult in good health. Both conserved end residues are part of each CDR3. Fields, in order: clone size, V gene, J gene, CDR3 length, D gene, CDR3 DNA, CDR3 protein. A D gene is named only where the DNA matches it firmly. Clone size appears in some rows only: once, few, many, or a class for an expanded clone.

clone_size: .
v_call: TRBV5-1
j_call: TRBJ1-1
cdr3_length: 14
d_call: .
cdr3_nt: TGCGCCAGCAGCTCACAGGGAGAGTGGACTGAAGCTTTCTTT
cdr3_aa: CASSSQGEWTEAFF

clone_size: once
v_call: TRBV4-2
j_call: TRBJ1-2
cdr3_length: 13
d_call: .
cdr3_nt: TGTGCCAGCAGCCAAGACGGGCCCTATGGCTACACCTTC
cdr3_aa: CASSQDGPYGYTF

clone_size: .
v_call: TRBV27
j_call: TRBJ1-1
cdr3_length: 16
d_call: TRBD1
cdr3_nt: TGTGCCAGCAGTACCGGGACAGGGGGAAGGAACACTGAAGCTTTCTTT
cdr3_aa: CASSTGTGGRNTEAFF

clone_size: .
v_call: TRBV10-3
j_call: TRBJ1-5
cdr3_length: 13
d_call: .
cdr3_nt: TGTGCCATCAGTGAGTTAAATGGCCAGCCCCAGCATTTT
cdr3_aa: CAISELNGQPQHF

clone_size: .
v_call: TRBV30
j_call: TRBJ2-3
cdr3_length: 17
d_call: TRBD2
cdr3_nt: TGTGCCTGGAGTATTCTAGCGGGGGGGGAGTACACAGATACGCAGTATTTT
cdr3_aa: CAWSILAGGEYTDTQYF

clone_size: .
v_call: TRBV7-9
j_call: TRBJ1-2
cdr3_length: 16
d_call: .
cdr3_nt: TGTGCCAGCAGCCCGACGGCGGGGCTAGACACCTATGGCTACACCTTC
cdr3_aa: CASSPTAGLDTYGYTF

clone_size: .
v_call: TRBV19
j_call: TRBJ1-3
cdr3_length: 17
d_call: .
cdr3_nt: TGTGCCAGTAGTATCCAATACGGGACAAACTCTGGAAACACCATATATTTT
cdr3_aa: CASSIQYGTNSGNTIYF

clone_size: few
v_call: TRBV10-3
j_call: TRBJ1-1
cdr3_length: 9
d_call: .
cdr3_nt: TGTTCCCCGCTCACTGAAGCTTTCTTT
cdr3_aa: CSPLTEAFF

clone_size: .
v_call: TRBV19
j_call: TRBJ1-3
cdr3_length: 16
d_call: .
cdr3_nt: TGTGCCAGTAGTATAGGGCAGGGATCGGTTGGAAACACCATATATTTT
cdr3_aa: CASSIGQGSVGNTIYF

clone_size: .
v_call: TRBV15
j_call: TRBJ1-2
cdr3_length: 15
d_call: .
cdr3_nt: TGTGCCACCAGCAGAGATGGAACCCCGAACTATGGCTACACCTTC
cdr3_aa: CATSRDGTPNYGYTF

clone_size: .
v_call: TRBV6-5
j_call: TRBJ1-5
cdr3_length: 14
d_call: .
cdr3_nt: TGTGCCAGCAGTTACCATTGGGGGAATCAGCCCCAGCATTTT
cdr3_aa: CASSYHWGNQPQHF

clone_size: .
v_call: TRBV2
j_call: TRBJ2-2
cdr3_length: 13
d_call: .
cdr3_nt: TGTGCCAGCAATCCACAGGGTACCGGGGAGCTGTTTTTT
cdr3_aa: CASNPQGTGELFF

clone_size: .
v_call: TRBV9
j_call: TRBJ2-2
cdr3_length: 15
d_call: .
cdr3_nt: TGTGCCAGCAGCGTAGAGGGACTCTCCAGCGGGGAGCTGTTTTTT
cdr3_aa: CASSVEGLSSGELFF

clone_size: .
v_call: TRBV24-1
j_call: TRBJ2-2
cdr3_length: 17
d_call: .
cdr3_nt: TGTGCCACCAGTGACCCCGGGGTCGGTCGAAACACCGGGGAGCTGTTTTTT
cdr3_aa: CATSDPGVGRNTGELFF

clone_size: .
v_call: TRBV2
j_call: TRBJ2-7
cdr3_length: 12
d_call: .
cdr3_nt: TGTGCCAGCAGTGATGAAGGGGACGAGCAGTACTTC
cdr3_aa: CASSDEGDEQYF